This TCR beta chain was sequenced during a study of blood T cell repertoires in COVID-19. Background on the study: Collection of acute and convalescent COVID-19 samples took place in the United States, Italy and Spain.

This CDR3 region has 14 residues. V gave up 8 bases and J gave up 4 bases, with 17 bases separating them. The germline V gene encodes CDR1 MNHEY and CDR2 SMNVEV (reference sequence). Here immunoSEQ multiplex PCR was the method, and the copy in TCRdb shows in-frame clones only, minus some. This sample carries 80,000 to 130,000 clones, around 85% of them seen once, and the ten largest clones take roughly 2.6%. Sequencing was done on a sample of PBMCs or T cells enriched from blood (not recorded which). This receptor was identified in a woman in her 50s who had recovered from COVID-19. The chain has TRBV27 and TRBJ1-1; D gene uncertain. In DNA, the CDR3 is TGTGCCAGCTTCCCAATAAGTGCGTTCACTGAAGCTTTCTTT. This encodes CASFPISAFTEAFF.